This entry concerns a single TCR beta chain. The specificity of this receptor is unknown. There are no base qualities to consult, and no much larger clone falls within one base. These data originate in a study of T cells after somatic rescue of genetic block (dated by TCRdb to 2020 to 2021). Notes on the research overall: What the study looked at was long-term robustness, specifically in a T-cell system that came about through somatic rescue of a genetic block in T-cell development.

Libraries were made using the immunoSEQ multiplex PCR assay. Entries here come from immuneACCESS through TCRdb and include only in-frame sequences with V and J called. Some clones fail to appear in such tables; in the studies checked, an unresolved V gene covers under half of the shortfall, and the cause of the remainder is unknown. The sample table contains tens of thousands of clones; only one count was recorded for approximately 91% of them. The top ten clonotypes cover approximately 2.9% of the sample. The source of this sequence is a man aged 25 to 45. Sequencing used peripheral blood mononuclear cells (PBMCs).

The CDR3: CASSFTGYEQFF. Read as DNA, the sequence is TGTGCCAGCAGCTTCACAGGGTATGAGCAGTTCTTC. Recombination linked TRBV7-9 to TRBJ2-1; TRBD1 is possibly the D segment (6 matching bases). Between the V and J ends, shortened by 3 bases and 8 bases respectively, the junction contains 8 bases. CDR1 and CDR2 were assigned from the germline V gene (reference sequence) as SEHNR and FQNEAQ. The CDR3 measures 12 amino acids from cysteine to phenylalanine. The only DNA kept is the CDR3, 36 bases in frame from the first base.